The source of this TCR beta chain is a study of blood T cells in healthy people across ages. V was clipped by 2 bases and J by 2 bases, with 7 bases between them. The CDR3 spans 13 residues. Germline V gene sequence: CDR1 MNHNS, CDR2 SASEGT. It was with a sample-barcoded 5' primer and a J-beta primer mix that a second PCR of about 6 to 11 cycles was run. Sequencing recovered at least 2.5 million CDR3-containing paired-end reads from each sample. TCRdb called the 5' RACE reads again in MiXCR, with one record for every CDR3 protein. This sample has more than 600,000 distinct CDR3 sequences, with 25% found just once. This clonotype was recorded only once. These data were also reused for a study on T cells of mothers and their children.

The receptor comes from a boy aged 5-17 years in good health. V usage is TRBV6-1 and J usage is TRBJ2-7, with D hard to call. The sequenced sample consisted of blood. The CDR3 loop reads CASSEPVPYEQYF. The CDR3 DNA follows: TGTGCCAGCAGTGAACCGGTTCCCTACGAGCAGTACTTC.